The entry below gives a single TCR beta chain sequence along with its context. Its antigen is unknown. The data were taken from a study of cytomegalovirus exposure and HLA in healthy donors. Whole-study findings and limits: Overall, roughly 170 TCR beta chains were annotated as cytomegalovirus-associated.

Repertoires were generated with immunoSEQ multiplex PCR, while TCRdb's copy carries only in-frame clones and drops some. Of under 250,000 clones in the sample, 80% to 85% are singletons; the top ten hold 1% to 1.5%. Trimming took 4 bases from V and 6 from J; bases not matched to a gene: 7. Germline values: CDR1 MNHEY, CDR2 SVGAGI. This CDR3 region has 14 residues. The donors formed part of the approximately 120-subject validation cohort, distinct from the roughly 730-subject first cohort. The chain links TRBV6-5 to TRBJ2-7; 9 bases are shared with TRBD2. This TCR was sampled from a young woman in good health and CMV-seronegative. The sequencing sample was made of PBMCs. CDR3 coding DNA: TGTGCCAGCAGTTCGAGTAGCGGGAGACGCGAGCAGTACTTC. Protein product: CASSSSSGRREQYF.